This passage covers 24 T cell receptor beta chains from one sample sequenced in a study of blood T cell repertoires in COVID-19. Profiling relied on immunoSEQ multiplex PCR, and the TCRdb table lists in-frame clones only, not all of them. The sample carries around 160,000 clones, roughly 79% recorded once. The sequencing input was peripheral blood. The receptors here all came from a human donor with acute or convalescent COVID-19. The donor label of this sample is uncertain.

The rearrangement links TRBV12-3 or TRBV12-4 to TRBJ1-1; D is perhaps TRBD1 (5 bases). The length of the CDR3 is 11 residues. The V and J ends lost 1 base and 11 bases respectively, with 8 bases between them. The DNA of the CDR3 is TGTGCCAGCAGTTTAGGACAGTGGGCTTTCTTT. Its protein is CASSLGQWAFF.

The chain uses TRBV5-1 and TRBJ2-5; TRBD1 agrees at 7 bases. The CDR3 spans 12 residues. CDR1 is SGHRS and CDR2 is YFSETQ in the germline V gene. Trimming cost V 6 bases and J 4 bases; bases outside gene matches: 3. CDR3 in amino acids: CASKGAGETQYF. The CDR3 DNA follows: TGCGCCAGCAAGGGGGCGGGAGAGACCCAGTACTTC.

The chain is built from TRBV7-9 and TRBJ2-4; tentative D call: TRBD2 (6 bases). Trimming took off 4 bases at V and 0 bases at J, with 7 bases between the two ends. The CDR3 is 14 residues long. Germline V lookup: CDR1 SEHNR, CDR2 FQNEAQ (reference sequence). CDR3 region: CASSSGVAKNIQYF. CDR3 bases: TGTGCCAGCAGCTCGGGGGTAGCCAAAAACATTCAGTACTTC.

The chain couples TRBV9 to TRBJ1-4; D is uncertain. CDR1 and CDR2 (germline): SGDLS, YYNGEE. This CDR3 has 14 amino acids. V gave up 0 bases and J gave up 8 bases, with 11 bases separating them. CDR3 sequence: CASSVDSVREKLFF. DNA for the CDR3: TGTGCCAGCAGCGTAGATTCGGTGCGGGAAAAACTGTTTTTT.

V usage is TRBV27 and J usage is TRBJ1-1, with 7 positions matching TRBD1. Germline V gene lookup returns CDR1 MNHEY and CDR2 SMNVEV (reference sequence). The CDR3 is 14 residues long. J was trimmed by 3 bases and V by 5 bases; bases with no gene match: 6. The CDR3 here is CASSPRTGHTEAFF. In nucleotides, the CDR3 is TGTGCCAGCAGTCCCCGGACAGGACACACTGAAGCTTTCTTT.

This chain connects TRBV18 to TRBJ1-1; D is undetermined. V lost 3 bases, J lost 6 bases, and 17 bases lay in between. The CDR3 runs to 15 residues. The germline V gene has CDR1 KGHSH and CDR2 LQKENI. The chain's CDR3 is CASSPNIPRSSEAFF. The DNA for the CDR3 is TGTGCCAGCTCACCTAATATACCCCGGAGCTCTGAAGCTTTCTTT.

This chain joins TRBV12-3 or TRBV12-4 and TRBJ2-3; D unclear. V was pared by 7 bases and J by 0 bases, with 8 bases between. This CDR3 contains 13 residues. CDR3 loop: CASTLQSTDTQYF. CDR3 bases: TGTGCCAGCACTCTACAGAGCACAGATACGCAGTATTTT.

V is TRBV27 and J is TRBJ1-1; tentative D call: TRBD1 (6 bases). The germline V and J ends were trimmed by 4 bases and 6 bases, with 9 bases remaining between them. The CDR3 has 12 residues. Looked up from germline, CDR1 is MNHEY and CDR2 is SMNVEV (reference sequence). The CDR3 spells CASSSGTSEAFF. The CDR3 DNA reads as TGTGCCAGCAGTTCCGGGACATCTGAAGCTTTCTTT.

V gene TRBV28 combines with J gene TRBJ2-7, with TRBD1 identical over 9 bases. V shed 5 bases and J 6 bases; nucleotides not matched to a gene: 8. Germline V gene sequence: CDR1 MDHEN, CDR2 SYDVKM. This CDR3 is 14 amino acids long. The CDR3 DNA sequence: TGTGCCAGCAGTCTCGGACAGGGGTTCTCCGAGCAGTACTTC. This sequence encodes CASSLGQGFSEQYF.

CDR3 nucleotide sequence: TGTGCCAGCAGCTTGGCGGCGGGGGGGCCTGGAGGAACCGGGGAGCTGTTTTTT. Its protein product is CASSLAAGGPGGTGELFF. This chain links TRBV13 with TRBJ2-2, with 9 nucleotides matching TRBD2. V lost 3 bases and J lost 5; bases outside the gene matches: 13. The CDR3 totals 18 residues. CDR1 is PRHDT and CDR2 is FYEKMQ in the germline V gene (reference sequence).

The chain carries TRBV2 and TRBJ1-1; TRBD1 matches at 7 bases. Germline values: CDR1 SNHLY, CDR2 FYNNEI. With V trimmed by 7 bases and J by 1 base, 6 bases remained unmatched. The CDR3 consists of 14 residues. CDR3 in amino acids: CASTSGTENTEAFF. The CDR3 bases are TGTGCCAGCACCTCCGGGACAGAGAACACTGAAGCTTTCTTT.

The chain carries TRBV6-5 and TRBJ1-2; 8 nucleotides align to TRBD1. With 5 bases clipped from V and 4 bases from J, the junction kept 6 bases outside the gene matches. The CDR3 has 14 amino acids. The germline CDR1 and CDR2 sequences are MNHEY and SVGAGI. The CDR3 DNA sequence: TGTGCCAGCAGTCAGGGGGCTGGAAGCTATGGCTACACCTTC. Translated: CASSQGAGSYGYTF.

This clone has just one count. V is TRBV6-5 and J is TRBJ1-5; 8 bases fit TRBD1. From germline, CDR1 is MNHEY and CDR2 SVGAGI. The CDR3 is 14 amino acids. The V segment lost 7 bases and the J segment 9 bases; nucleotides outside the gene matches: 11. The CDR3 nucleotides read TGTGCCAGCAATCCGGGACAGGCCCCTTGGCCCCAGCATTTT. Its translation is CASNPGQAPWPQHF.

This chain joins TRBV11-2 and TRBJ2-3; D is ambiguous. This CDR3 comprises 13 residues. Trimming took 1 base from V and 6 from J, leaving 8 bases between them. The germline V gene encodes CDR1 SGHAT and CDR2 FQNNGV. CDR3 nucleotides: TGTGCCAGCAGCTTAGGTAGTGTGGATACGCAGTATTTT. Residues: CASSLGSVDTQYF.

The CDR3 DNA reads as TGTGCCAGCAGCTTAGCCCCAGGGGGCACAGATACGCAGTATTTT. Protein product: CASSLAPGGTDTQYF. The chain joins TRBV7-9 to TRBJ2-3; possibly TRBD1 for D (6 bases). The length of the CDR3 is 15 residues. Deletions cut 0 bases from V and 1 base from J, with 8 bases between. The V gene's germline CDR1 is SEHNR and CDR2 FQNEAQ (reference sequence). The full variable domain, in which reference TRBV7-9 and TRBJ2-3 provide the parts outside the CDR3, is DTGVSQNPRHKITKRGQNVTFRCDPISEHNRLYWYRQTLGQGPEFLTYFQNEAQLEKSRLLSDRFSAERPKGSFSTLEIQRTEQGDSAMYLCASSLAPGGTDTQYFGPGTRLTVL.

This chain uses TRBV18 with TRBJ1-6; 8 positions agree with TRBD1. The CDR3 has 13 residues. The germline V gene encodes CDR1 KGHSH and CDR2 LQKENI. Unmatched junction bases numbered 4, after V lost 7 bases and J lost 8 bases. CDR3 loop: CASLATGDSPLHF. The DNA for the CDR3 is TGTGCCAGCTTGGCGACAGGGGATTCACCCCTCCACTTT.

The genes are TRBV7-3 and TRBJ1-1, with 7 bases matching TRBD1. With V trimmed by 5 bases and J by 8 bases, 8 bases remained unmatched. This CDR3 contains 13 residues. Germline CDR1 SGHTA, CDR2 FQGTGA. The CDR3 DNA sequence: TGTGCCAGCAGCAGAGACAGGGCGACGGAAGCTTTCTTT. This codes for CASSRDRATEAFF.

The V call is TRBV2, the J call TRBJ1-1; D is possibly TRBD1 (5 bases). The CDR3 consists of 13 residues. Per germline, CDR1 SNHLY and CDR2 FYNNEI. Deletions cut 9 bases from V and 4 bases from J, with 15 bases between. CDR3: CASHRIGGTEAFF. The DNA for the CDR3 is TGTGCCAGTCACAGGATTGGTGGCACTGAAGCTTTCTTT.

A single count supports this clone. The gene calls are TRBV27 and TRBJ2-7; D not resolved. CDR3 size: 13 residues. Germline V gene data show CDR1 as MNHEY and CDR2 as SMNVEV (reference sequence). Trimming stripped 6 bases from V and 2 bases from J, with 11 bases between. This CDR3 is CASRDIKTYEQYF. CDR3 DNA: TGTGCCAGCAGAGACATCAAGACCTACGAGCAGTACTTC.

The V gene is TRBV10-3, the J gene TRBJ2-1; 9 bases line up with TRBD1. Germline CDR1 and CDR2: ENHRY and SYGVKD. The V and J ends lost 4 bases and 1 base, in that order; junction bases with no gene match: 5. This CDR3 has 16 amino acids. CDR3 DNA: TGTGCCATCAGTGGCCGGACAGGGGATTCCTACAATGAGCAGTTCTTC. It yields the protein CAISGRTGDSYNEQFF.

The chain links TRBV6-5 to TRBJ2-1; D not resolved. V gave up 6 bases and J gave up 7 bases, with 10 bases separating them. The V gene's germline CDR1 is MNHEY and CDR2 SVGAGI. The CDR3 is made up of 12 amino acids. The CDR3 loop is CASRLQTNEQFF. CDR3 nucleotides: TGTGCCAGCAGGCTTCAGACAAATGAGCAGTTCTTC.

J is TRBJ2-1 and V is TRBV10-2, with 7 positions matching TRBD2. Trimming removed 3 bases from V and 6 bases from J; junction bases left unmatched: 5. CDR3 length: 14 residues. Germline V gives CDR1 WSHSY, CDR2 SAAADI. The CDR3 DNA follows: TGCGCCAGCAGTGAACTGGGAGGGGTCAATGAGCAGTTCTTC. Protein sequence: CASSELGGVNEQFF.

CDR3 bases: TGTGCCAGCAGCCAAGAGACTAGCGGGGGGTTGGATACGCAGTATTTT. As protein: CASSQETSGGLDTQYF. The chain uses TRBV11-2 and TRBJ2-3, with 13 bases fitting TRBD2. The CDR3 has 16 amino acids. Germline CDR1 SGHAT, CDR2 FQNNGV. V lost 5 bases, J lost 6 bases, and 8 bases stayed unmatched.

The gene calls are TRBV5-1 and TRBJ2-7; 8 bases line up with TRBD1. After removal of 1 base from V and 6 bases from J, the junction contained 3 bases not matched to a gene. CDR3 length: 13 residues. From germline, CDR1 is SGHRS and CDR2 YFSETQ. The CDR3 loop reads CASSLTGGIEQYV. DNA of the CDR3: TGCGCCAGCAGCTTGACAGGGGGTATCGAGCAGTACGTC.